The clone carrying this TCR beta chain was observed a few times. These data originate in a study of spatial heterogeneity in lung cancer. Time point: sample taken at primary tumor resection. No cells were sorted before sequencing. The whole RNA sequenced was extracted from tumor, nontumor lung or frozen PBMC. TCRdb re-called the 5' RACE reads with MiXCR, one entry per CDR3 protein. The table includes about 20,000 distinct CDR3 sequences, around a fifth detected once. This sample comprised PBMCs, obtained at surgery. The receptor's source is a male donor with early-stage non-small cell lung cancer.

CDR3 sequence reads: CASRRTSGGKDTGELFF. The CDR3 bases are TGTGCCAGCAGGCGTACTAGCGGGGGGAAGGACACCGGGGAGCTGTTTTTT. The rearrangement links TRBV3-1 to TRBJ2-2; 12 nucleotides align to TRBD2. This CDR3 contains 17 residues. Germline V gene sequence: CDR1 LGHDT, CDR2 YNNKEL (reference sequence). After removal of 6 bases from V and 3 bases from J, the junction contained 8 bases not matched to a gene.